The next 29 T cell receptor beta chains were all read from a single sample in a study of cytomegalovirus exposure and HLA in healthy donors. In the PCR, 60 Vbeta and 13 Jbeta primers were used. Sequencing used immunoSEQ multiplex PCR; TCRdb keeps in-frame clones, though not all of them. Seen here are tens of thousands of clones, 75% to 80% observed once, and the top ten hold about 3.8%. The source material was PBMCs. The receptors here all came from a woman in her thirties or forties in good health and CMV-seronegative.

The chain links TRBV4-1 to TRBJ1-5; D unclear. Looked up from germline, CDR1 is MGHRA and CDR2 is YSYEKL. The CDR3 length is 16 residues. V was pared by 0 bases and J by 4 bases, with 13 bases between. The CDR3 protein is CASSQDLLIGNQPQHF. CDR3 in DNA: TGCGCCAGCAGCCAAGATCTACTCATCGGGAATCAGCCCCAGCATTTT.

This sequence joins TRBV9 and TRBJ1-4, with 12 bases that match TRBD1. V lost 3 bases, J lost 4 bases, and 7 bases stayed unmatched. CDR1 is SGDLS and CDR2 is YYNGEE in the germline V gene. The CDR3 consists of 17 residues. The CDR3 loop is CASSEGGTGGGNEKLFF. In DNA, the CDR3 is TGTGCCAGCAGCGAAGGGGGGACAGGGGGCGGTAATGAAAAACTGTTTTTT.

The J gene is TRBJ1-6, the V gene TRBV6-5; D remains unclear. Germline assignment: CDR1 MNHEY and CDR2 SVGAGI. V dropped 4 bases and J dropped 4 bases, with 5 bases sitting between them. CDR3 size: 13 residues. CDR3 DNA: TGTGCCAGCAGTTTACAGTATAATTCACCCCTCCACTTT. It specifies CASSLQYNSPLHF.

About this clone itself: The junction departs from the called germline gene at one end, perhaps through a read error. The V gene is TRBV6-1, the J gene TRBJ1-5; D is undetermined. The CDR3 is 13 amino acids. Looked up from germline, CDR1 is MNHNS and CDR2 is SASEGT. DNA for the CDR3: TGTGCCAGCAGTGAAGGGTTTGTGGGCCCCCCGCATTTT. Translating gives CASSEGFVGPPHF.

The rearrangement uses TRBV12-5 and TRBJ2-7, with 7 bases identical to TRBD2. Trimming took 7 bases from V and 2 from J; bases not matched to a gene: 8. Germline V CDR1 and CDR2: LGHNT, FRNRAP. The CDR3 runs 14 residues. CDR3 sequence: CASVRSGGTYEQYF. The CDR3 coding sequence is TGTGCTAGTGTCCGGTCGGGGGGAACCTACGAGCAGTACTTC. Filled out from reference TRBV12-5 and TRBJ2-7, the complete variable domain reads DARVTQTPRHKVTEMGQEVTMRCQPILGHNTVFWYRQTMMQGLELLAYFRNRAPLDDSGMPKDRFSAEMPDATLATLKIQPSEPRDSAVYFCASVRSGGTYEQYFGPGTRLTVT.

J is TRBJ1-5 and V is TRBV7-2; tentative D call: TRBD1 (6 bases). This CDR3 region has 18 residues. Looked up from germline, CDR1 is SGHTA and CDR2 is FQGNSA. V was pared by 5 bases and J by 6 bases, with 26 bases between. In DNA form, the CDR3 reads TGTGCCAGCAGCCGTGGGCCTGAGACAGGCCCCGCAGGTCAGCCCCAGCATTTT. Translating gives CASSRGPETGPAGQPQHF.

The chain couples TRBV28 to TRBJ1-1; 10 bases match TRBD1. Looked up from germline, CDR1 is MDHEN and CDR2 is SYDVKM. The CDR3 runs 18 residues. Germline trimming cut 5 bases from V and 1 base from J; bases unmatched to any gene: 13. The CDR3 region has the DNA TGTGCCAGCAGTACGCAAGCGGGACAGGGGCTCGGGAACACTGAAGCTTTCTTT. This encodes CASSTQAGQGLGNTEAFF.

This sequence joins TRBV6-1 and TRBJ1-2; tentative D call: TRBD1 (5 bases). The CDR3 totals 16 residues. V was trimmed by 1 base and J by 7 bases, leaving 19 bases between them. The germline gives CDR1 MNHNS, CDR2 SASEGT. CDR3 in amino acids: CASSEDGHPPFGGYTF. In nucleotides, the CDR3 is TGTGCCAGCAGTGAAGACGGACACCCCCCTTTTGGTGGCTACACCTTC.

This clone was detected only a few times. The CDR3 is CASTPTSQGAGKLFF. CDR3 bases: TGTGCCAGCACCCCAACCTCACAGGGGGCGGGAAAACTGTTTTTT. The chain joins TRBV19 to TRBJ1-4; 9 positions match TRBD1. J gave up 10 bases and V 9 bases, and 15 bases lay outside the gene matches. This CDR3 region has 15 residues. Germline V gene sequence: CDR1 LNHDA, CDR2 SQIVND (reference sequence).

This clone was seen many times. This chain links TRBV4-3 with TRBJ2-1; TRBD2 agrees at 7 bases. This CDR3 is built from 16 residues. Looked up from germline, CDR1 is LGHNA and CDR2 is YSLEER. Losses at the gene ends were 0 bases for V and 2 bases for J; bases not matched to a gene: 4. The DNA for the CDR3 is TGCGCCAGCAGCCAAGATTGGGGGACTACCTACAATGAGCAGTTCTTC. It translates to CASSQDWGTTYNEQFF.

V is TRBV5-1 and J is TRBJ2-1; TRBD2 might be the D (5 bases). Germline CDR1 is SGHRS and CDR2 is YFSETQ. The CDR3 totals 16 residues. V lost 0 bases to trimming and J lost 6 bases, with 16 bases between them. In DNA form, the CDR3 reads TGCGCCAGCAGCTTGGCCAACCAGCGGATCGCCAATGAGCAGTTCTTC. It codes for CASSLANQRIANEQFF.

In its sample, this clone was seen a few times. The chain carries TRBV6-6 and TRBJ1-4; perhaps TRBD1 as D (6 bases). The CDR3 sequence is 12 residues long. Germline lookup yields CDR1 MNHNY and CDR2 SVGAGI (reference sequence). Trimming shortened V by 7 bases and J by 6 bases, and 9 bases separated the two germline ends. The DNA of the CDR3 is TGTGCCAGCACCAGGGGCCATGAAAAACTGTTTTTT. Residues: CASTRGHEKLFF.

The chain joins TRBV6-1 to TRBJ2-1; TRBD2 matches at 8 bases. There are 16 residues in the CDR3. With V trimmed by 2 bases and J by 7 bases, 10 bases remained unmatched. CDR1 is MNHNS, CDR2 SASEGT, per germline. CDR3 in DNA: TGTGCCAGCAGTGAAATTGGGGAGTTAGCGGGGAATGAGCAGTTCTTC. This gives the protein CASSEIGELAGNEQFF.

The chain employs TRBV5-1 and TRBJ1-4; 10 nucleotides line up with TRBD1. This CDR3 spans 15 amino acids. Trimming cost V 2 bases and J 6 bases; bases outside gene matches: 4. In germline, CDR1 is SGHRS, CDR2 YFSETQ. The CDR3 nucleotides read TGCGCCAGCAGCTTAAGGACAGGGGGTTATGAAAAACTGTTTTTT. Its protein is CASSLRTGGYEKLFF.

This clone was seen only a few times. V usage is TRBV29-1 and J usage is TRBJ1-1; D is ambiguous. V was pared by 6 bases and J by 6 bases, with 17 bases between. The CDR3 extends over 13 amino acids. CDR1 is SQVTM, CDR2 ANQGSEA, per germline. The CDR3 loop is CSVLAGFGAEAFF. CDR3 coding DNA: TGCAGCGTCCTAGCGGGATTCGGAGCTGAAGCTTTCTTT.

The rearrangement links TRBV15 to TRBJ1-6, with D possibly matching TRBD1 (6 bases). V was cut by 5 bases and J by 10 bases, with 18 bases left in between. The CDR3 has 15 amino acids. Germline V gives CDR1 LNHNV, CDR2 YYDKDF (reference sequence). The CDR3 DNA is TGTGCCACCAGCGGGACCCCAGGGGCCGGCTCACCCCTCCACTTT. It codes for CATSGTPGAGSPLHF.

The V and J genes are TRBV19 and TRBJ2-1, with D tentatively TRBD1 (6 bases). The V gene lost 1 base and the J gene lost 6 bases, with 10 bases spanning the gap. The CDR3 covers 14 residues. Germline assignment: CDR1 LNHDA and CDR2 SQIVND (reference sequence). CDR3 loop: CASSIGTGINEQFF. The CDR3 DNA reads as TGTGCCAGTAGTATAGGTACAGGGATCAATGAGCAGTTCTTC.

This rearrangement joins TRBV28 to TRBJ2-1; D is undetermined. CDR1 is MDHEN and CDR2 is SYDVKM in the germline V gene. This CDR3 comprises 11 residues. Trimming took off 5 bases at V and 7 bases at J, with 6 bases between the two ends. As DNA, the CDR3 is TGTGCCAGCAGTCCGCTAAATGAGCAGTTCTTC. This sequence encodes CASSPLNEQFF. The whole variable domain, remainder taken from reference TRBV28 and TRBJ2-1, is DVKVTQSSRYLVKRTGEKVFLECVQDMDHENMFWYRQDPGLGLRLIYFSYDVKMKEKGDIPEGYSVSREKKERFSLILESASTNQTSMYLCASSPLNEQFFGPGTRLTVL.

The chain recombines TRBV30 with TRBJ1-3; perhaps TRBD1 as D (6 bases). This CDR3 spans 15 amino acids. V was shortened by 0 bases and J by 9 bases, with 18 bases between the two germline ends. Germline CDR1 and CDR2: GTSNPN and SVGIG (reference sequence). The CDR3 here is CAWSVRTASGGTIYF. As DNA, the CDR3 is TGTGCCTGGAGTGTACGGACAGCCTCAGGTGGCACCATATATTTT.

The chain combines TRBV7-3 with TRBJ1-1; 7 bases line up with TRBD1. The CDR3 is made up of 15 amino acids. CDR1 and CDR2 (germline): SGHTA, FQGTGA. Trimming took 4 bases from V and 2 from J; bases not matched to a gene: 7. The CDR3 DNA sequence: TGTGCCAGCAGCTCAGGGGGTCAGAGAAACACTGAAGCTTTCTTT. It yields the protein CASSSGGQRNTEAFF.

As for this clone: Its ends do not fully match the called genes, so a read error is possible. For the CDR3, the DNA is TGTGCCACCAGCCGAGACAGGGGCCGCGAGCAGTACTTC. This sequence encodes CATSRDRGREQYF. The rearrangement joins TRBV15 to TRBJ2-7; 8 bases fit TRBD1. The CDR3 sequence is 13 residues long. From germline, CDR1 is LNHNV and CDR2 YYDKDF (reference sequence).

This sequence joins TRBV4-3 and TRBJ2-1, with 10 bases fitting TRBD1. The V segment lost 2 bases and the J segment 7 bases; nucleotides outside the gene matches: 8. From germline, CDR1 is LGHNA and CDR2 YSLEER. The CDR3 is made up of 16 amino acids. The DNA for the CDR3 is TGCGCCAGCAGCCAACACCGACAGGGGGCGGGGAATGAGCAGTTCTTC. Encoded protein: CASSQHRQGAGNEQFF.

This chain uses TRBV11-3 with TRBJ2-2; no firm D call. Germline V gives CDR1 SGHNT, CDR2 YENEEA. Trimming left V 5 bases short and J 6 bases short, with 10 bases between. The CDR3 totals 13 residues. The CDR3 protein is CASSRRDPGELFF. In nucleotides, the CDR3 is TGTGCCAGCAGCCGGAGAGACCCCGGGGAGCTGTTTTTT.

In regard to this clone: One end of the junction varies from germline; a read error may be responsible. The chain has TRBV19 and TRBJ1-5; TRBD1 is a possible D gene (6 bases). CDR3 size: 15 residues. Germline V gene sequence: CDR1 LNHDA, CDR2 SQIVND (reference sequence). The CDR3 DNA reads as TGTGCCAGTAGTTTAGATTACAGGGCCAATCAGCCCCAGCATTTT. Its translation is CASSLDYRANQPQHF.

The genes are TRBV5-1 and TRBJ1-1, with D perhaps TRBD1 (5 bases). Germline-derived CDR1 and CDR2 are SGHRS and YFSETQ. The CDR3 covers 15 residues. Trimming took 2 bases from V and 10 from J, leaving 21 bases between them. The CDR3 sequence: CASSLTEGKLGGAFF. The CDR3 nucleotides read TGCGCCAGCAGCTTAACTGAGGGAAAGTTGGGGGGAGCTTTCTTT.

The CDR3 DNA follows: TGTGCCAGCAGTGAAGCGGGGGCGGTGAACGCTTTCTTT. Translated, it gives CASSEAGAVNAFF. The rearrangement joins TRBV6-1 to TRBJ1-1, with a tentative D call TRBD1 (6 bases). This CDR3 spans 13 amino acids. The ends were cut back, 0 bases at V and 11 bases at J, with 13 bases in the middle. Germline V gene lookup returns CDR1 MNHNS and CDR2 SASEGT.

This clone has more than one count but fewer than ten. The CDR3 coding sequence is TGTGCCAGCAGCTCGACTAGTTTTCCCTGGACAGATACGCAGTATTTT. Residues: CASSSTSFPWTDTQYF. This chain uses TRBV7-2 with TRBJ2-3; TRBD2 is a possible D gene (6 bases). This CDR3 region has 16 residues. Looked up from germline, CDR1 is SGHTA and CDR2 is FQGNSA. With 4 bases removed from V and 3 bases from J, the gap between germline ends came to 17 bases.

This clone is a singleton in its sample. V is TRBV5-4 and J is TRBJ1-1; perhaps TRBD1 as D (5 bases). Germline V gene data show CDR1 as SGHNT and CDR2 as YYREEE (reference sequence). This CDR3 region has 14 residues. V was cut by 8 bases and J by 3 bases, with 17 bases left in between. The CDR3 reads CARPSWTSDTEAFF. Written as DNA, the CDR3 is TGTGCCAGGCCGAGTTGGACATCGGACACTGAAGCTTTCTTT.

This clone has only a few counts. The rearrangement uses TRBV6-5 and TRBJ2-7; 7 nucleotides match TRBD2. This CDR3 has 12 residues. The V gene end was trimmed by 6 bases and the J gene end by 6 bases; junction bases not matched to a gene: 5. CDR1 is MNHEY, CDR2 SVGAGI, per germline. For the CDR3, the DNA is TGTGCCAGCAGCCCCGGGGGGTCCGAGCAGTACTTC. As protein: CASSPGGSEQYF.